Each of the 6 T cell receptor gamma chains below was sequenced from the same sample in a study of gamma-delta T cells after stem cell transplantation. TCRdb fed the RT-PCR reads to CATT. Seen here are 500 to 700 gamma-chain clones, roughly 20% observed once, and the top ten hold 52%. Sequences were obtained from gamma-delta T cells. The receptors derive from a human donor. It is not recorded whose cells these are; they may come from a transplant donor.

The V gene is TRGV9, the J gene TRGJP. As TCRdb names no J gene, one was assigned here on the basis of a DNA match to germline. The V gene end was trimmed by 0 bases and the J gene end by 8 bases; junction bases not matched to a gene: 7. Germline CDR1 reads GITISATS; CDR2 reads ISYDGTV (reference sequence). This CDR3 is 17 amino acids long. The chain's CDR3 is CALWEVPRQLGKKIKVF. The CDR3 nucleotides are TGTGCCTTGTGGGAGGTGCCCCGCCAGTTGGGCAAAAAAATCAAGGTATTT.

Details on this clone: This may be a read error: a much more frequent sequence differs by one nucleotide. This chain joins TRGV9 and TRGJP. The J gene, not given by TCRdb, was assigned here from a germline match of the nucleotide sequence. With V trimmed by 2 bases and J by 4 bases, 5 bases remained unmatched. The CDR3 runs 17 residues. Germline assignment: CDR1 GITISATS and CDR2 ISYDGTV (reference sequence). The CDR3: CALWEGDQELGKKIKVF. The CDR3 DNA reads TGTGCCTTGTGGGAGGGCGACCAAGAGTTGGGCAAAAAAATCAAGGTATTT.

This clone counts as large. The chain links TRGV9 to TRGJ1 or TRGJ2. TCRdb supplies no J gene; here it was assigned by aligning the nucleotide sequence to germline. Germline V lookup: CDR1 GITISATS, CDR2 ISYDGTV (reference sequence). The CDR3 contains 13 residues. The V gene end was trimmed by 6 bases and the J gene end by 3 bases; junction bases not matched to a gene: 8. The CDR3: CALWPTFYYKKLF. The CDR3, as DNA: TGTGCCTTGTGGCCAACCTTTTATTATAAGAAACTCTTT.

The rearrangement links TRGV9 to TRGJP. TCRdb records no J gene; here it was assigned by comparing the DNA to germline. The CDR3 is made up of 16 amino acids. Germline values: CDR1 GITISATS, CDR2 ISYDGTV (reference sequence). V lost 2 bases and J lost 9; bases outside the gene matches: 7. The CDR3 here is CALWEDRVLGKKIKVF. The DNA for the CDR3 is TGTGCCTTGTGGGAGGATCGCGTGTTGGGCAAAAAAATCAAGGTATTT.

For the CDR3, the DNA is TGTGCCTTGTGGAAGGAGCGAGGTTATTATAAGAAACTCTTT. This encodes CALWKERGYYKKLF. The chain couples TRGV9 to TRGJ1 or TRGJ2. Here the J gene came from matching the DNA to germline, since TCRdb omits it. The V segment lost 6 bases and the J segment 3 bases; nucleotides outside the gene matches: 11. The CDR3 is 14 amino acids. Germline CDR1 reads GITISATS; CDR2 reads ISYDGTV (reference sequence).

The V gene is TRGV4, the J gene TRGJ1 or TRGJ2. No J segment appears in TCRdb, so it was assigned here by matching the sequence to germline. Per germline, CDR1 EGSTGY and CDR2 YDSYTSSV. V shed 5 bases, J shed 1 base, and the junction held 8 bases outside the gene matches. CDR3 length: 14 residues. CDR3 amino acids: CATWVNFNYYKKLF. The CDR3 DNA reads TGTGCCACCTGGGTGAATTTCAATTATTATAAGAAACTCTTT.